Below, 23 T cell receptor beta chains from the same sample are listed, as sequenced in a study of cytomegalovirus exposure and HLA in healthy donors. Use of 60 Vbeta and 13 Jbeta primers characterized the PCR. The method was immunoSEQ multiplex PCR; TCRdb's version includes in-frame clones alone and lacks a portion of them. The repertoire has some 160,000 clones, roughly 80% of them found once; the top ten carry approximately 0.55%. The sample was PBMCs. The receptors here all came from a woman in her fifties or sixties in good health and CMV-seronegative.

This clone came up once. J is TRBJ2-7 and V is TRBV6-5; D may be TRBD1 (8 bases). The length of the CDR3 is 15 residues. The germline V gene has CDR1 MNHEY and CDR2 SVGAGI. V lost 0 bases and J 4 bases, leaving 13 bases between the germline ends. CDR3 region: CASSYSHRGGYEQYF. The CDR3 DNA reads as TGTGCCAGCAGTTACTCCCACAGGGGGGGATACGAGCAGTACTTC.

The CDR3 is CASSFSGGNYEQYF. The CDR3 nucleotides read TGTGCCAGCAGCTTTTCTGGGGGGAACTACGAGCAGTACTTC. J is TRBJ2-7 and V is TRBV11-3; tentative D call: TRBD2 (6 bases). Looked up from germline, CDR1 is SGHNT and CDR2 is YENEEA. The V and J ends lost 3 bases and 3 bases respectively, with 12 bases between them. The CDR3 length is 14 residues. Using reference TRBV11-3 and TRBJ2-7 for the parts outside the CDR3, the full variable domain is EAGVVQSPRYKIIEKKQPVAFWCNPISGHNTLYWYLQNLGQGPELLIRYENEEAVDDSQLPKDRFSAERLKGVDSTLKIQPAELGDSAVYLCASSFSGGNYEQYFGPGTRLTVT.

J is TRBJ2-7 and V is TRBV27; no definite D call. Germline-derived CDR1 and CDR2 are MNHEY and SMNVEV (reference sequence). V was shortened by 0 bases and J by 4 bases, with 16 bases between the two germline ends. The CDR3 runs to 16 residues. CDR3 DNA: TGTGCCAGCAGTTTATCTTCATTTCCGCGGCCTTACGAGCAGTACTTC. This encodes CASSLSSFPRPYEQYF.

V usage is TRBV9 and J usage is TRBJ1-3, with 9 bases identical to TRBD1. J lost 8 bases, V lost 5 bases, and 5 bases had no gene match. There are 13 residues in the CDR3. CDR1 and CDR2 (germline): SGDLS, YYNGEE. The CDR3 nucleotides read TGTGCCAGCAGTCTCGACAGGGGGGACACCATATATTTT. Amino acid sequence: CASSLDRGDTIYF.

V is TRBV29-1 and J is TRBJ2-1, with D tentatively TRBD1 (6 bases). Germline V gene sequence: CDR1 SQVTM, CDR2 ANQGSEA. This CDR3 is 13 amino acids long. V was trimmed by 7 bases and J by 0 bases, leaving 10 bases between them. CDR3 nucleotide sequence: TGCAGCGGACAGGAGAGCTCCTACAATGAGCAGTTCTTC. Translating it yields CSGQESSYNEQFF.

This clone was recorded only once. The chain couples TRBV19 to TRBJ2-7; 10 nucleotides line up with TRBD1. J gave up 5 bases and V 5 bases, and 6 bases lay outside the gene matches. Germline loops: CDR1 LNHDA, CDR2 SQIVND (reference sequence). The CDR3 loop spans 14 amino acids. The CDR3 spells CASSVTGGANEQYF. CDR3 DNA: TGTGCCAGTAGTGTGACAGGGGGCGCAAACGAGCAGTACTTC.

CDR3 residues: CASTEETGVNTEAFF. Here the CDR3 DNA reads TGTGCCAGCACCGAGGAAACAGGGGTGAACACTGAAGCTTTCTTT. This chain links TRBV2 with TRBJ1-1; 7 bases line up with TRBD1. This CDR3 comprises 15 residues. The V gene's germline CDR1 is SNHLY and CDR2 FYNNEI. V was pared by 7 bases and J by 0 bases, with 8 bases of the junction left unmatched.

The CDR3 DNA is TGTGCCAGCAGGCGGGACAGGGGCACAGATACGCAGTATTTT. This gives the protein CASRRDRGTDTQYF. V usage is TRBV28 and J usage is TRBJ2-3, with TRBD1 matching over 9 bases. This CDR3 comprises 14 residues. In germline, CDR1 is MDHEN, CDR2 SYDVKM. V trimming: 6 bases; J trimming: 1 base; junction bases outside the gene matches: 2.

The chain is built from TRBV18 and TRBJ1-2, with a weak D call TRBD1 (5 bases). The CDR3 totals 14 residues. The ends were cut back, 0 bases at V and 8 bases at J, with 13 bases in the middle. The germline gives CDR1 KGHSH, CDR2 LQKENI. The CDR3 DNA sequence: TGTGCCAGCTCACCACCGGGGCAGCAAAGGGGCTACACCTTC. Protein product: CASSPPGQQRGYTF.

This rearrangement joins TRBV28 to TRBJ1-6; maybe TRBD1 (5 bases). V lost 8 bases and J 10 bases, leaving 12 bases between the germline ends. There are 12 residues in the CDR3. Germline-derived CDR1 and CDR2 are MDHEN and SYDVKM. The CDR3 region has the DNA TGTGCCAGCCTACGGGGGGAATCACCCCTCCACTTT. This codes for CASLRGESPLHF.

This chain uses TRBV21-1 with TRBJ1-4; the tabulated D call, TRBD1, remains unverified against the DNA. TRBV21-1 is a recognized pseudogene. There are 16 residues in the CDR3. CDR3 sequence: CASDQQGKWDNEKLFF. The DNA of the CDR3 is TGTGCCAGCGACCAACAGGGGAAATGGGATAATGAAAAACTGTTTTTT.

The genes are TRBV7-9 and TRBJ1-5, with 8 bases lining up with TRBD1. Germline-derived CDR1 and CDR2 are SEHNR and FQNEAQ (reference sequence). The CDR3 spans 15 residues. J was trimmed by 6 bases and V by 1 base; bases with no gene match: 5. The DNA of the CDR3 is TGTGCCAGCAGCTTAGGGACAGGGTTCGGTCAGCCCCAGCATTTT. It translates to CASSLGTGFGQPQHF.

This rearrangement joins TRBV5-1 to TRBJ2-3; TRBD2 matches at 10 bases. There are 17 residues in the CDR3. With V trimmed by 0 bases and J by 1 base, 5 bases remained unmatched. Germline V gene data show CDR1 as SGHRS and CDR2 as YFSETQ. In nucleotides, the CDR3 is TGCGCCAGCAGCTTGGTCCCTAGCGGGGGTGGCACAGATACGCAGTATTTT. This codes for CASSLVPSGGGTDTQYF.

The chain employs TRBV12-5 and TRBJ1-1; perhaps TRBD1 as D (6 bases). The V gene lost 6 bases and the J gene lost 5 bases, with 19 bases spanning the gap. The germline gives CDR1 LGHNT, CDR2 FRNRAP. This CDR3 spans 15 amino acids. This CDR3 reads CASGNRDTFGTEAFF. Here the CDR3 DNA reads TGTGCTAGTGGGAACCGGGACACTTTTGGGACTGAAGCTTTCTTT.

J is TRBJ1-1 and V is TRBV7-2, with D unclear. Germline values: CDR1 SGHTA, CDR2 FQGNSA. Deletions cut 2 bases from V and 1 base from J, with 8 bases between. This CDR3 comprises 14 residues. In DNA form, the CDR3 reads TGTGCCAGCAGCTTACGTGCAGGGAACACTGAAGCTTTCTTT. Translated: CASSLRAGNTEAFF.

The V call is TRBV18, the J call TRBJ2-1, with TRBD2 identical over 8 bases. CDR1 and CDR2 (germline): KGHSH, LQKENI. Unmatched junction bases numbered 9, after V lost 5 bases and J lost 9 bases. The CDR3 runs 14 residues. The CDR3 loop is CASSGSGSFSEQFF. DNA for the CDR3: TGTGCCAGCTCAGGAAGCGGGAGCTTTAGTGAGCAGTTCTTC.

The V call is TRBV10-3, the J call TRBJ1-5; TRBD1 matches at 9 bases. V shed 0 bases and J 11 bases; nucleotides not matched to a gene: 14. The germline V gene encodes CDR1 ENHRY and CDR2 SYGVKD. This CDR3 is 17 amino acids long. CDR3 loop: CAISESNRDRDPLAQHF. In nucleotides, the CDR3 is TGTGCCATCAGTGAGTCGAACCGGGACAGGGACCCTTTGGCCCAGCATTTT.

As DNA, the CDR3 is TGTGCCAGCAGGACTAGCGGTTACGAGCAGTACTTC. Its translation is CASRTSGYEQYF. The V and J genes are TRBV6-6 and TRBJ2-7; TRBD2 matches at 9 bases. Trimming cost V 6 bases and J 4 bases; bases outside gene matches: 1. Germline V gene lookup returns CDR1 MNHNY and CDR2 SVGAGI (reference sequence). The CDR3 runs to 12 residues.

The V and J genes are TRBV4-1 and TRBJ1-1, with D possibly matching TRBD1 (5 bases). The CDR3 is 16 residues long. Trimming removed 1 base at V and 4 bases at J, with 16 bases between. The germline CDR1 and CDR2 sequences are MGHRA and YSYEKL. The CDR3 region has the DNA TGCGCCAGCAGCCAAGCCCCGACCCGGGGGAGCACTGAAGCTTTCTTT. Translating it yields CASSQAPTRGSTEAFF.

The chain recombines TRBV30 with TRBJ1-3; D is uncertain. Germline V gives CDR1 GTSNPN, CDR2 SVGIG (reference sequence). The CDR3 totals 15 residues. Trimming pared 0 bases from V and 1 base from J, leaving 10 bases between. CDR3 coding DNA: TGTGCCTGGAGTGTACTGCGCTCATCTGGAAACACCATATATTTT. Translating gives CAWSVLRSSGNTIYF.

This chain joins TRBV28 and TRBJ2-5; D is possibly TRBD2 (5 bases). The J call is doubtful: the DNA matches TRBJ2-7 better. The length of the CDR3 is 15 residues. Germline CDR1 is MDHEN and CDR2 is SYDVKM. The CDR3 nucleotides read TGTGCCAGCAGTTTTGAGGGAGTCTTTGCCTACGAGCAGTACTTC. Its protein product is CASSFEGVFAYEQYF.

The table lists this clone with a few counts. The chain is built from TRBV5-4 and TRBJ1-1; 8 bases align to TRBD1. Germline CDR1 is SGHNT and CDR2 is YYREEE (reference sequence). CDR3 length equals 13 residues. The V and J ends lost 4 bases and 4 bases, in that order; junction bases with no gene match: 3. This CDR3 reads CASSATGGTEAFF. The CDR3 coding sequence is TGTGCCAGCAGCGCAACAGGGGGCACTGAAGCTTTCTTT. The whole variable domain, remainder taken from reference TRBV5-4 and TRBJ1-1, is ETGVTQSPTHLIKTRGQQVTLRCSSQSGHNTVSWYQQALGQGPQFIFQYYREEENGRGNFPPRFSGLQFPNYSSELNVNALELDDSALYLCASSATGGTEAFFGQGTRLTVV.

The CDR3 bases are TGTGCCAGCAGTCTCGGGGGCGAGCAGTACTTC. Translated, it gives CASSLGGEQYF. V gene TRBV2 combines with J gene TRBJ2-7; maybe TRBD2 (6 bases). V lost 5 bases to trimming and J lost 6 bases, with 8 bases between them. The CDR3 runs 11 residues. Germline CDR1 is SNHLY and CDR2 is FYNNEI.